The 15 T cell receptor beta chains listed next were all sequenced from one sample in a study of blood T cells in healthy people across ages (dated by TCRdb to between 2015 and 2016). The library was produced with 5' RACE. The run used an Illumina HiSeq 2500. A second PCR of about 7 to 12 cycles was performed with a sample-barcoded 5' primer and a J-beta primer mix. The public reads were reprocessed in TCRdb via fastp at Q25 and MiXCR, keeping in-frame beta chains. For every CDR3 protein sequence, its rows merge into one entry that carries the most common genes and DNA. This sample lists approximately 800,000 distinct CDR3 sequences; more than 50% were detected once. The ten largest clones capture roughly 24% of the sample. Sequenced: blood. The origin of the receptors is a man aged 40-55 years in good health.

This clonotype has only one observation. V usage is TRBV20-1 and J usage is TRBJ2-4; no clear D. Germline CDR1 DFQATT, CDR2 SNEGSKA (reference sequence). The CDR3 loop spans 12 amino acids. Deletions cut 5 bases from V and 1 base from J, with 6 bases between. DNA of the CDR3: TGCAGTGCTGGGCGGGCCAAAAACATTCAGTACTTC. It specifies CSAGRAKNIQYF.

This chain links TRBV5-1 with TRBJ2-7; 7 bases fit TRBD1. CDR1 is SGHRS and CDR2 is YFSETQ in the germline V gene. V shed 5 bases, J shed 7 bases, and the junction held 9 bases outside the gene matches. This CDR3 spans 13 amino acids. This CDR3 reads CASRFTGDREQYF. CDR3 sequence (DNA): TGCGCCAGCAGATTCACAGGGGACCGGGAGCAGTACTTC.

As concerns this clonotype: A junction boundary mismatches the germline segment, possibly from a read error. The chain combines TRBV7-9 with TRBJ2-5; D unclear. The V gene's germline CDR1 is SEHNR and CDR2 FQNEAQ (reference sequence). The CDR3 covers 14 residues. The CDR3 region has the DNA TGTGCCAACAGCCATCCCCTGCTAGAGCAGACCCAGTACTTC. Protein: CANSHPLLEQTQYF.

The chain recombines TRBV5-6 with TRBJ1-2; the D gene is possibly TRBD1 (5 bases). The CDR3 spans 14 residues. V was shortened by 0 bases and J by 2 bases, with 8 bases between the two germline ends. Germline-derived CDR1 and CDR2 are SGHDT and YYEEEE. The CDR3 here is CASSLGTRNYGYTF. In DNA form, the CDR3 reads TGTGCCAGCAGCTTGGGGACACGCAACTATGGCTACACCTTC.

This sequence joins TRBV12-3 or TRBV12-4 and TRBJ2-5; D gene ambiguous. The V gene lost 1 base and the J gene lost 0 bases, with 12 bases spanning the gap. The CDR3 loop spans 16 amino acids. The CDR3 nucleotides are TGTGCCAGCAGTTTAGGGAGCACGTCCGACCAAGAGACCCAGTACTTC. This gives the protein CASSLGSTSDQETQYF.

The chain employs TRBV28 and TRBJ2-5; 7 bases are shared with TRBD1. V trimming: 10 bases; J trimming: 5 bases; junction bases outside the gene matches: 7. The CDR3 length is 12 residues. Germline CDR1 is MDHEN and CDR2 is SYDVKM. The CDR3 protein is CATRQGRETQYF. The CDR3 bases are TGTGCCACCAGACAGGGCCGGGAGACCCAGTACTTC.

This clonotype has at least ten counts. The chain joins TRBV2 to TRBJ2-5, with D unclear. Germline V gene sequence: CDR1 SNHLY, CDR2 FYNNEI. Trimming removed 3 bases from V and 5 bases from J, with 4 bases in between. The CDR3 has 11 residues. The CDR3 reads CASSEPETQYF. Here the CDR3 DNA reads TGTGCCAGCAGTGAGCCGGAGACCCAGTACTTC. Complete variable domain (other parts from reference TRBV2 and TRBJ2-5): EPEVTQTPSHQVTQMGQEVILRCVPISNHLYFYWYRQILGQKVEFLVSFYNNEISEKSEIFDDQFSVERPDGSNFTLKIRSTKLEDSAMYFCASSEPETQYFGPGTRLLVL.

The CDR3 sequence is CASAGVRNEKLFF. The CDR3 DNA reads as TGTGCCAGTGCCGGGGTAAGGAATGAAAAACTGTTTTTT. The chain joins TRBV28 to TRBJ1-4, with D hard to call. Germline loops: CDR1 MDHEN, CDR2 SYDVKM. The CDR3 consists of 13 residues. V gave up 9 bases and J gave up 5 bases, with 13 bases separating them.

This clonotype came up a few times. This sequence joins TRBV28 and TRBJ2-7; TRBD1 is a possible D gene (5 bases). The ends were cut back, 6 bases at V and 2 bases at J, with 17 bases in the middle. CDR3 length: 15 amino acids. Per the germline V gene, CDR1 is MDHEN and CDR2 is SYDVKM. The CDR3 protein is CASSRGHGYTYEQYF. As DNA, the CDR3 is TGTGCCAGCAGCCGTGGACACGGTTATACCTACGAGCAGTACTTC.

V and J are TRBV5-6 and TRBJ1-3; 9 bases are a match to TRBD1. The CDR3 sequence is 18 residues long. The V gene's germline CDR1 is SGHDT and CDR2 YYEEEE. V lost 4 bases, J lost 4 bases, and 15 bases stayed unmatched. CDR3 loop: CASSHETGGASFGNTIYF. DNA of the CDR3: TGTGCCAGCAGCCACGAAACAGGGGGCGCATCCTTCGGAAACACCATATATTTT.

This clonotype was recorded at least ten times. This sequence joins TRBV29-1 and TRBJ1-1; perhaps TRBD1 as D (5 bases). Per the germline V gene, CDR1 is SQVTM and CDR2 is ANQGSEA. CDR3 length equals 14 residues. V shed 4 bases and J shed 1 base, with 13 bases lying between them. CDR3 amino acids: CSVVPGGGNTEAFF. The CDR3 region has the DNA TGCAGCGTTGTTCCGGGCGGGGGGAACACTGAAGCTTTCTTT.

With regard to this clonotype: With a much larger clone just one base away, this may be a read error. The CDR3 DNA reads as TGCGGTGCTACCCCCGTAAACCATCTCTCCTACGAGCAGTACTTC. Translated, it gives CGATPVNHLSYEQYF. The gene calls are TRBV20-1 and TRBJ2-7; D gene unclear. The germline V gene has CDR1 DFQATT and CDR2 SNEGSKA (reference sequence). The CDR3 covers 15 residues.

V is TRBV12-3 or TRBV12-4 and J is TRBJ2-7, with 7 bases identical to TRBD1. This CDR3 is 15 amino acids long. V was pared by 6 bases and J by 0 bases, with 8 bases of the junction left unmatched. The CDR3 sequence is CASSQPGQPSYEQYF. The CDR3 coding sequence is TGTGCCAGCAGCCAACCGGGACAGCCCTCCTACGAGCAGTACTTC.

V gene TRBV4-2 combines with J gene TRBJ2-5; 10 bases are shared with TRBD2. The germline CDR1 and CDR2 sequences are LGHNA and YNFKEQ. There are 13 residues in the CDR3. V shed 2 bases, J shed 13 bases, and the junction held 7 bases outside the gene matches. The CDR3, as DNA: TGTGCCAGCAGCCAACATACCGGGACTAGCGTGTACTTC. The encoded protein is CASSQHTGTSVYF.

Concerning this clonotype: The junction does not match germline at one end; this may be a read error. The chain combines TRBV7-9 with TRBJ2-7; 7 positions match TRBD2. The CDR3 extends over 16 amino acids. Germline V gene data show CDR1 as SEHNR and CDR2 as FQNEAQ (reference sequence). The CDR3, as DNA: TGTGCCAACAGCTTAGGTCTCAGCGGGAAAACCTACGAGCAGTACTTC. Translation: CANSLGLSGKTYEQYF.